These 21 T cell receptor beta chains came from one sample sequenced in a study of T cell changes during pregnancy in multiple sclerosis. This table comes from immunoSEQ multiplex PCR, and its TCRdb copy is limited to in-frame clones, with some not included. The sample yields 50,000 or so clones, about 90% seen once. Material: CD8+ T cells from peripheral blood mononuclear cells, obtained after pregnancy. All receptors come from a female donor with multiple sclerosis, enrolled in a pregnancy study.

The chain uses TRBV15 and TRBJ2-6; TRBD1 might be the D (6 bases). The V gene lost 3 bases and the J gene lost 4 bases, with 13 bases spanning the gap. The length of the CDR3 is 16 residues. Per the germline V gene, CDR1 is LNHNV and CDR2 is YYDKDF (reference sequence). The CDR3 DNA reads as TGTGCCACCAGCAGTCGAACAGGGTCCGGGGCCAACGTCCTGACTTTC. Translating gives CATSSRTGSGANVLTF.

This rearrangement joins TRBV7-8 to TRBJ1-5; 7 bases are shared with TRBD1. The CDR3 loop spans 16 amino acids. Germline CDR1 reads SGHVS; CDR2 reads FQNEAQ. J gave up 0 bases and V 1 base, and 3 bases lay outside the gene matches. The CDR3 DNA reads as TGTGCCAGCAGCTTAGTGGGGACAGCTAGCAATCAGCCCCAGCATTTT. It specifies CASSLVGTASNQPQHF.

The rearrangement uses TRBV9 and TRBJ2-3; TRBD2 matches 7 bases. Germline CDR1 reads SGDLS; CDR2 reads YYNGEE. The CDR3 spans 14 residues. Trimming removed 4 bases from V and 5 bases from J; junction bases left unmatched: 7. CDR3 DNA sequence: TGTGCCAGCAGCCGAGGCGGGGGAGTAGATACGCAGTATTTT. It is translated as CASSRGGGVDTQYF. Complete variable domain (other parts from reference TRBV9 and TRBJ2-3): DSGVTQTPKHLITATGQRVTLRCSPRSGDLSVYWYQQSLDQGLQFLIQYYNGEERAKGNILERFSAQQFPDLHSELNLSSLELGDSALYFCASSRGGGVDTQYFGPGTRLTVL.

V and J are TRBV19 and TRBJ2-3, with D possibly being TRBD1 (6 bases). V gave up 1 base and J gave up 6 bases, with 11 bases separating them. This CDR3 region has 14 residues. From germline, CDR1 is LNHDA and CDR2 SQIVND (reference sequence). CDR3 nucleotides: TGTGCCAGTAGTATAGGGGGGCTGGGGGATACGCAGTATTTT. It encodes CASSIGGLGDTQYF. The full variable domain, in which reference TRBV19 and TRBJ2-3 provide the parts outside the CDR3, is DGGITQSPKYLFRKEGQNVTLSCEQNLNHDAMYWYRQDPGQGLRLIYYSQIVNDFQKGDIAEGYSVSREKKESFPLTVTSAQKNPTAFYLCASSIGGLGDTQYFGPGTRLTVL.

The chain links TRBV5-4 to TRBJ1-2; 7 nucleotides match TRBD1. The CDR3 has 13 residues. The J segment lost 6 bases and the V segment lost 4 bases, leaving 6 bases of the junction unmatched. Germline CDR1 and CDR2: SGHNT and YYREEE (reference sequence). CDR3 DNA: TGTGCCAGCAGCCAGACAGGGAAGGATGGCTACACCTTC. This sequence encodes CASSQTGKDGYTF.

The chain couples TRBV27 to TRBJ2-3; a possible D gene is TRBD1 (6 bases). CDR3 length equals 14 residues. The V and J ends lost 4 bases and 0 bases respectively, with 8 bases between them. Looked up from germline, CDR1 is MNHEY and CDR2 is SMNVEV (reference sequence). CDR3 DNA sequence: TGTGCCAGCAGTTACACAGGGAGCACAGATACGCAGTATTTT. Translating gives CASSYTGSTDTQYF.

This clone has only one observation. The chain employs TRBV6-1 and TRBJ2-7, with 7 bases matching TRBD1. V trimming: 6 bases; J trimming: 3 bases; junction bases outside the gene matches: 5. The CDR3 spans 13 residues. From germline, CDR1 is MNHNS and CDR2 SASEGT. In DNA, the CDR3 is TGTGCCAGCAGGGACAGGTATTTCTACGAGCAGTACTTC. Its translation is CASRDRYFYEQYF.

This clone is a singleton in its sample. This CDR3 is also generated by other DNA sequences in the sample. The chain has TRBV7-9 and TRBJ2-7, with D possibly being TRBD2 (6 bases). The CDR3 length is 13 residues. Trimming pared 1 base from V and 3 bases from J, leaving 7 bases between. Germline assignment: CDR1 SEHNR and CDR2 FQNEAQ (reference sequence). The CDR3 sequence: CASSLGTIYEQYF. The DNA for the CDR3 is TGTGCCAGCAGCTTAGGGACTATCTACGAGCAGTACTTC.

The rearrangement joins TRBV6-1 to TRBJ2-3; a weak D match, TRBD2 (5 bases). Germline lookup yields CDR1 MNHNS and CDR2 SASEGT. With 1 base removed from V and 2 bases from J, the gap between germline ends came to 10 bases. The CDR3 runs 15 residues. The CDR3 DNA sequence: TGTGCCAGCAGTGAAGGGGAGACTAACACAGATACGCAGTATTTT. This translates into CASSEGETNTDTQYF.

Here the CDR3 reads CASSVELAGSTDTQYF. CDR3 coding DNA: TGTGCCAGCAGCGTAGAATTAGCGGGGAGCACAGATACGCAGTATTTT. V is TRBV9 and J is TRBJ2-3; 8 nucleotides match TRBD2. The CDR3 spans 16 residues. CDR1 and CDR2 from the germline V gene are SGDLS and YYNGEE. Losses at the gene ends were 0 bases for V and 0 bases for J; bases not matched to a gene: 3.

The table lists this clone with a few counts. CDR3 loop: CASSYSRRNEQFF. The CDR3 nucleotides are TGTGCCAGCAGTTACTCTAGGAGGAATGAGCAGTTCTTC. The gene calls are TRBV6-5 and TRBJ2-1; a possible D gene is TRBD2 (5 bases). The CDR3 has 13 amino acids. The V gene lost 0 bases and the J gene lost 7 bases, with 7 bases spanning the gap. The germline CDR1 and CDR2 sequences are MNHEY and SVGAGI.

The chain has TRBV9 and TRBJ1-2; tentative D call: TRBD1 (5 bases). V was cut by 3 bases and J by 5 bases, with 8 bases left in between. This CDR3 is built from 12 residues. In germline, CDR1 is SGDLS, CDR2 YYNGEE. The CDR3 DNA follows: TGTGCCAGCAGCGGAGGGACTTATGGCTACACCTTC. It specifies CASSGGTYGYTF.

Regarding this clone: The sample carries other DNA sequences with the same CDR3. CDR3 residues: CASSPGRSPNQPQHF. In DNA, the CDR3 is TGTGCCAGCAGCCCCGGCAGGTCCCCTAATCAGCCCCAGCATTTT. This sequence joins TRBV5-8 and TRBJ1-5, with D unclear. This CDR3 has 15 residues. Per the germline V gene, CDR1 is SGHTS and CDR2 is YDEGEE. The ends were cut back, 4 bases at V and 4 bases at J, with 15 bases in the middle.

The rearrangement joins TRBV6-1 to TRBJ2-3; perhaps TRBD2 as D (8 bases). Germline V gene sequence: CDR1 MNHNS, CDR2 SASEGT. The CDR3 sequence is 20 residues long. The V end was cut by 3 bases, the J end by 0 bases, with 25 bases between. CDR3 protein: CASSDDEGAGGWTSTDTQYF. CDR3 in DNA: TGTGCCAGCAGTGACGACGAGGGGGCGGGGGGTTGGACTAGCACAGATACGCAGTATTTT.

The chain employs TRBV6-5 and TRBJ2-3; 8 bases line up with TRBD2. The V gene's germline CDR1 is MNHEY and CDR2 SVGAGI. The CDR3 has 13 residues. With 8 bases clipped from V and 6 bases from J, the junction kept 7 bases outside the gene matches. The CDR3 nucleotides read TGTGCCAGCCGGGGGGGGGCGGGGGATACGCAGTATTTT. Translated, it gives CASRGGAGDTQYF.

The chain employs TRBV4-2 and TRBJ1-6; 11 nucleotides align to TRBD1. Germline V gene lookup returns CDR1 LGHNA and CDR2 YNFKEQ. This CDR3 spans 16 amino acids. V lost 0 bases to trimming and J lost 9 bases; unmatched junction nucleotides: 4. CDR3 in amino acids: CASSQETGTGGSPLHF. CDR3 sequence (DNA): TGTGCCAGCAGCCAAGAGACCGGGACAGGGGGTTCACCCCTCCACTTT.

Notes on this clone: The junction departs from germline at one end; a sequencing error may be responsible. The V gene is TRBV7-7, the J gene TRBJ2-1, with TRBD2 identical over 7 bases. The CDR3 consists of 14 residues. Germline loops: CDR1 SSHAT, CDR2 FNYEAQ (reference sequence). In DNA form, the CDR3 reads TGTGCTAGCAGCATGGCCAAGGGAGGGTATGAGCAGTTCTTC. It specifies CASSMAKGGYEQFF. The full variable domain, with the rest looked up from reference TRBV7-7 and TRBJ2-1, is GAGVSQSPRYKVTKRGQDVTLRCDPISSHATLYWYQQALGQGPEFLTYFNYEAQPDKSGLPSDRFSAERPEGSISTLTIQRTEQRDSAMYRCASSMAKGGYEQFFGPGTRLTVL.

This clone was seen only a few times. V gene TRBV19 combines with J gene TRBJ2-7, with D tentatively TRBD1 (5 bases). CDR3 length equals 14 residues. The V end lost 5 bases, the J end lost 2 bases, and 13 bases lay between the germline ends. In germline, CDR1 is LNHDA, CDR2 SQIVND (reference sequence). As DNA, the CDR3 is TGTGCCAGTAGTGGTGACAGTAACACCTACGAGCAGTACTTC. Translated, it gives CASSGDSNTYEQYF.

The rearrangement links TRBV30 to TRBJ1-1; 7 positions agree with TRBD1. Germline V CDR1 and CDR2: GTSNPN, SVGIG (reference sequence). The J segment lost 4 bases and the V segment lost 0 bases, leaving 8 bases of the junction unmatched. CDR3 length: 15 residues. CDR3: CAWSVMETGVTEAFF. The CDR3 DNA sequence: TGTGCCTGGAGTGTTATGGAAACAGGGGTCACTGAAGCTTTCTTT.

The chain has TRBV10-2 and TRBJ2-2; TRBD2 matches at 8 bases. Trimming cost V 2 bases and J 6 bases; bases outside gene matches: 5. This CDR3 spans 15 amino acids. Looked up from germline, CDR1 is WSHSY and CDR2 is SAAADI. The CDR3 is CASSERGGTPGELFF. The CDR3 DNA reads TGCGCCAGCAGTGAGCGGGGGGGCACCCCCGGGGAGCTGTTTTTT.

The genes are TRBV10-1 and TRBJ2-1; TRBD1 matches 11 bases. Losses at the gene ends were 6 bases for V and 9 bases for J; bases not matched to a gene: 4. CDR1 and CDR2 from the germline V gene are WNHNN and SYGVQD (reference sequence). The CDR3 runs to 13 residues. CDR3: CASSRDRGAEQFF. In DNA form, the CDR3 reads TGCGCCAGCAGCCGGGACAGGGGGGCTGAGCAGTTCTTC.